Listed below are T cell receptor beta chains from one sample, sequenced in a study of long-term antiretroviral therapy in people with HIV. The table came from immunoSEQ multiplex PCR; TCRdb's copy has only in-frame clones and leaves some out. The repertoire has around 21,000 clones, roughly nine tenths of them found once; the top ten carry about 9%. This specimen was unsorted PBMCs, taken about 4.6 years before starting antiretroviral therapy. These receptors all stem from a young woman with HIV. CDR3s include the opening cysteine and the closing phenylalanine or tryptophan. Each record gives: J gene, D gene, V gene, clone size, CDR3 DNA, CDR3 protein. D genes are given only for firm matches. Clone size is given for some rows only: seen once, a few or many times, or a class if the clone is expanded.

J: TRBJ2-1; D: -; V: TRBV25-1; size: -; DNA: TGTGCCAGCAGTGCGGGGAAGGATGAGCAGTTCTTC; CDR3: CASSAGKDEQFF
J: TRBJ2-2; D: -; V: TRBV7-9; size: -; DNA: TGTGCCAGCAGCCCCTGGGACTCCGGGGAGCTGTTTTTT; CDR3: CASSPWDSGELFF
J: TRBJ2-7; D: -; V: TRBV27; size: -; DNA: TGTGCCAGCAGTTTATCGGCGGACAACGAGCAGTACTTC; CDR3: CASSLSADNEQYF
J: TRBJ1-3; D: TRBD1; V: TRBV18; size: -; DNA: TGTGCCAGCTCACCCTCGGGACAGGGGGCCAACACCATATATTTT; CDR3: CASSPSGQGANTIYF
J: TRBJ2-3; D: TRBD2; V: TRBV5-4; size: -; DNA: TGTGCCAGCAGCCGTAGCGGGGGCAGCACAGATACGCAGTATTTT; CDR3: CASSRSGGSTDTQYF
J: TRBJ2-7; D: TRBD1; V: TRBV6-5; size: -; DNA: TGTGCCAGCAGCTATGGACAGGGGACACCCGAGCAGTACTTC; CDR3: CASSYGQGTPEQYF
J: TRBJ1-2; D: -; V: TRBV27; size: -; DNA: TGTGCCAGCAGTTTATATGGGGGTTCTAACTATGGCTACACCTTC; CDR3: CASSLYGGSNYGYTF
J: TRBJ2-3; D: TRBD2; V: TRBV30; size: -; DNA: TGTGCCTACTCAAGCGGACTAGCGGGGATAAGCACAGATACGCAGTATTTT; CDR3: CAYSSGLAGISTDTQYF
J: TRBJ2-3; D: TRBD2; V: TRBV4-3; size: -; DNA: TGCGCCAGCAGCCCGGCTCTAGCGGGGGGGCCAACAGATACGCAGTATTTT; CDR3: CASSPALAGGPTDTQYF
J: TRBJ1-2; D: -; V: TRBV11-2; size: -; DNA: TGTGCCAGCAGCTTAGATCCAGGGACTTCTGGCTACACCTTC; CDR3: CASSLDPGTSGYTF
J: TRBJ1-2; D: TRBD1; V: TRBV29-1; size: -; DNA: TGCAGCGCCGGGACAGACTATGGCTACACCTTC; CDR3: CSAGTDYGYTF
J: TRBJ2-5; D: -; V: TRBV18; size: -; DNA: TGTGCCAGCTCACCACAGGGGAAGGGCCCGCAAGAGACCCAGTACTTC; CDR3: CASSPQGKGPQETQYF
J: TRBJ2-6; D: -; V: TRBV19; size: -; DNA: TGTGCCAGTATCGACGGACAGCCGGGCACTGGGGCCAACGTCCTGACTTTC; CDR3: CASIDGQPGTGANVLTF
J: TRBJ2-1; D: -; V: TRBV7-3; size: -; DNA: TGTGCCAGCAGCTTAGGGGTGGGCAATGAGCAGTTCTTC; CDR3: CASSLGVGNEQFF
J: TRBJ2-1; D: TRBD2; V: TRBV6-1; size: -; DNA: TGTGCCAGCTACTTAGGGACTAGCAGGAATGAGCAGTTCTTC; CDR3: CASYLGTSRNEQFF
J: TRBJ1-6; D: -; V: TRBV18; size: -; DNA: TGTGCCAGCTCACCACCCCCAGGGGACTCACCCCTCCACTTT; CDR3: CASSPPPGDSPLHF
J: TRBJ1-2; D: -; V: TRBV27; size: -; DNA: TGTGCCAGCAGTTTAGCGGGAGATGGCTACACCTTC; CDR3: CASSLAGDGYTF
J: TRBJ1-2; D: TRBD1; V: TRBV5-6; size: -; DNA: TGTGCCAGCAGCTTGGGGCTGACAGGGGTCGCTAACTATGGCTACACCTTC; CDR3: CASSLGLTGVANYGYTF
J: TRBJ2-7; D: TRBD1; V: TRBV6-5; size: -; DNA: TGTGCCAGCAGTTACGACGGGACAGGGGGCTACGAGCAGTACTTC; CDR3: CASSYDGTGGYEQYF
J: TRBJ1-2; D: -; V: TRBV9; size: -; DNA: TGTGCCAGCAGCGTAGGGGGGGAAGGGGCAAACCTCTATGGCTACACCTTC; CDR3: CASSVGGEGANLYGYTF
J: TRBJ1-4; D: -; V: TRBV5-4; size: -; DNA: TGTGCCAGCAGCTCGGGGCAGAGTAATGAAAAACTGTTTTTT; CDR3: CASSSGQSNEKLFF
J: TRBJ2-3; D: -; V: TRBV7-2; size: -; DNA: TGTGCCAGCAGCTCCATTAGCACAGATACGCAGTATTTT; CDR3: CASSSISTDTQYF
J: TRBJ1-1; D: -; V: TRBV6-5; size: once; DNA: TGTGCCAGCAGTAAATCGGGCAACACTGAAGCTTTCTTT; CDR3: CASSKSGNTEAFF
J: TRBJ2-5; D: -; V: TRBV29-1; size: -; DNA: TGCAGCGTCATACCGCGAGGGCCTCAAGAGACCCAGTACTTC; CDR3: CSVIPRGPQETQYF
J: TRBJ1-1; D: TRBD1; V: TRBV7-2; size: -; DNA: TGTGCCAGCAGCTTAGCTATAGACAGGGCTCCTGAAGCTTTCTTT; CDR3: CASSLAIDRAPEAFF
J: TRBJ1-1; D: -; V: TRBV5-1; size: -; DNA: TGCGCCAGTTCTCGGCAGACGAACACTGAAGCTTTCTTT; CDR3: CASSRQTNTEAFF
J: TRBJ2-7; D: TRBD1; V: TRBV7-9; size: -; DNA: TGTGCCAGCAGCACGGGACAGTCCTACGAGCAGTACTTC; CDR3: CASSTGQSYEQYF
J: TRBJ1-2; D: TRBD1; V: TRBV19; size: -; DNA: TGTGCCAGTAGTATCCTGGAGACAGGGTATGGCTACACCTTC; CDR3: CASSILETGYGYTF
J: TRBJ2-7; D: TRBD1; V: TRBV7-7; size: -; DNA: TGTGCCAGCAGCTTAGGCCCTTCCGGGACAGGGCCCTACGAGCAGTACTTC; CDR3: CASSLGPSGTGPYEQYF
J: TRBJ2-1; D: TRBD2; V: TRBV5-6; size: once; DNA: TGTGCCAGCAGCGTGGGGAGCGGGGGGGCCGGTGAGCAGTTCTTC; CDR3: CASSVGSGGAGEQFF
J: TRBJ2-1; D: -; V: TRBV7-9; size: -; DNA: TGTGCCAGCAGCCCGACGGGGGTCAAGTCCTACAATGAGCAGTTCTTC; CDR3: CASSPTGVKSYNEQFF
J: TRBJ1-1; D: -; V: TRBV30; size: -; DNA: TGTGCCTGGAGTTTCCGGACAGTAGAAGCTTTCTTT; CDR3: CAWSFRTVEAFF
J: TRBJ1-2; D: -; V: TRBV29-1; size: once; DNA: TGCAGCGTTGATAAAGGGTCGGATGGCTACACCTTC; CDR3: CSVDKGSDGYTF
J: TRBJ1-6; D: TRBD1; V: TRBV13; size: -; DNA: TGTGCCAGCACTTACAGGGGCTCCTTAAATTCACCCCTCCACTTT; CDR3: CASTYRGSLNSPLHF
J: TRBJ1-1; D: -; V: TRBV7-9; size: -; DNA: TGTGCCAGCAGCTTTTTCCGGATGAACACTGAAGCTTTCTTT; CDR3: CASSFFRMNTEAFF
J: TRBJ2-3; D: TRBD2; V: TRBV7-8; size: -; DNA: TGTGCCAGCAGCCTTCAACTAGCGGGGGGGAATACGCAGTATTTT; CDR3: CASSLQLAGGNTQYF
J: TRBJ1-1; D: -; V: TRBV14; size: -; DNA: TGTGCCAGCAGCCCCCGGGTGAGCACTGAAGCTTTCTTT; CDR3: CASSPRVSTEAFF
J: TRBJ1-1; D: -; V: TRBV7-2; size: -; DNA: TGTGCCAGCAGCTTAGGAGGTTTTGGCACTGAAGCTTTCTTT; CDR3: CASSLGGFGTEAFF
J: TRBJ1-2; D: -; V: TRBV19; size: -; DNA: TGTGCCAGTACCGGTACTTGGAGGGCCACGAACTATGGCTACACCTTC; CDR3: CASTGTWRATNYGYTF
J: TRBJ1-4; D: -; V: TRBV2; size: -; DNA: TGTGCCACCAATAAGGAAGGTCGGACTAATGAAAAACTGTTTTTT; CDR3: CATNKEGRTNEKLFF
J: TRBJ1-6; D: -; V: TRBV30; size: -; DNA: TGTGCCTGGAGGATGCCGGGCCTCGATTCACCCCTCCACTTT; CDR3: CAWRMPGLDSPLHF
J: TRBJ2-7; D: TRBD2; V: TRBV4-1; size: -; DNA: TGCGCCAGCAGCCAAGATAGCGGGGTATACGAGCAGTACTTC; CDR3: CASSQDSGVYEQYF
J: TRBJ2-2; D: -; V: TRBV6-6; size: -; DNA: TGTGCCAGCAGCTACCAAGGAGCGAACACCGGGGAGCTGTTTTTT; CDR3: CASSYQGANTGELFF
J: TRBJ1-2; D: -; V: TRBV27; size: -; DNA: TGTGCCAGCAGTTTAGTAGCAGGGCCGGGCGGCTACACCTTC; CDR3: CASSLVAGPGGYTF
J: TRBJ2-3; D: -; V: TRBV23-1; size: -; DNA: TGCGCGGATGGTGGCACAGATACGCAGTATTTT; CDR3: CADGGTDTQYF
J: TRBJ2-3; D: -; V: TRBV7-2; size: -; DNA: TGTGCCAGCAACGCCGGGGGCGGGTTACCCCGGCGAGGAGATACGCAGTATTTT; CDR3: CASNAGGGLPRRGDTQYF
J: TRBJ1-3; D: TRBD1; V: TRBV9; size: once; DNA: TGTGCCAGCAGCTTCCCCCGAGGGGGGACAGAGGGAAACACCATATATTTT; CDR3: CASSFPRGGTEGNTIYF
J: TRBJ1-1; D: -; V: TRBV2; size: -; DNA: TGTGCCAGCACCCAGGGGCGAACCCGAAACACTGAAGCTCTCTTT; CDR3: CASTQGRTRNTEALF